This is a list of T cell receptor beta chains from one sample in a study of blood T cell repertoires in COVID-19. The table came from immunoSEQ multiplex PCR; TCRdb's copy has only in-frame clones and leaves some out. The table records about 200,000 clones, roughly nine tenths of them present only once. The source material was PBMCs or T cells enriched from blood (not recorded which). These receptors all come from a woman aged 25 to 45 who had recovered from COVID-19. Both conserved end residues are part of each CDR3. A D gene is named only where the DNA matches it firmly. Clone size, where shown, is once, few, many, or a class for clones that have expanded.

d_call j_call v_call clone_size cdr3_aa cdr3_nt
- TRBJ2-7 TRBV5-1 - CASSLERNSYEQYF TGCGCCAGCAGCTTGGAGCGGAACTCCTACGAGCAGTACTTC
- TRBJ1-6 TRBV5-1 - CASSQGSGTSPLHF TGCGCCAGCAGCCAGGGATCAGGAACATCACCCCTCCACTTT
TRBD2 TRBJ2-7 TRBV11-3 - CASSPSGRAYEQYF TGTGCCAGCAGCCCTAGCGGGAGGGCCTACGAGCAGTACTTC
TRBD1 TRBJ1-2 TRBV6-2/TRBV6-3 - CASSYSKYTGDYGYTF TGTGCCAGCAGTTACTCGAAGTATACAGGGGACTATGGCTACACCTTC
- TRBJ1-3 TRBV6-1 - CASSEAGYGQKGRNTIYF TGTGCCAGCAGTGAAGCGGGGTATGGGCAAAAGGGGAGAAACACCATATATTTT
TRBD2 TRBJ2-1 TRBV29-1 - CSVEEREFYNEQFF TGCAGCGTTGAAGAGCGGGAGTTCTACAATGAGCAGTTCTTC
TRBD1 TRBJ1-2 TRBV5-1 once CASSLGTGGDYGYTF TGCGCCAGCAGCTTGGGGACAGGGGGAGACTATGGCTACACCTTC
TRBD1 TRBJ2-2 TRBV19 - CASSGSGTANTGELFF TGTGCCAGTAGTGGATCCGGGACAGCGAACACCGGGGAGCTGTTTTTT
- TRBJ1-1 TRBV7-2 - CASSLEGGESTEAFF TGTGCCAGCAGCTTAGAAGGGGGAGAGAGCACTGAAGCTTTCTTT
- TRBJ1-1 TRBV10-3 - CAISGRGADTEAFF TGTGCCATCAGTGGTCGCGGGGCGGACACTGAAGCTTTCTTT
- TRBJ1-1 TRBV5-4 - CASSWEPNTEAFF TGTGCCAGCAGCTGGGAGCCGAACACTGAAGCTTTCTTT
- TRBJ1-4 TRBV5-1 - CASSLVEGPNEKLFF TGCGCCAGCAGCTTGGTGGAGGGTCCGAATGAAAAACTGTTTTTT
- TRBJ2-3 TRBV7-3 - CASSSGGPSTDTQYF TGTGCCAGCAGCTCCGGGGGGCCTAGCACAGATACGCAGTATTTT
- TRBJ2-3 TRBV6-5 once CASSRGTPDTQYF TGTGCCAGCAGTCGCGGGACCCCAGATACGCAGTATTTT
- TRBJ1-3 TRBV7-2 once CASSSIAGRSGNTIYF TGTGCCAGCAGCTCAATTGCAGGGCGGTCTGGAAACACCATATATTTT
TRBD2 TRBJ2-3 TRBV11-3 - CASSISGSEVDTQYF TGTGCCAGCAGCATCAGCGGGAGTGAGGTAGATACGCAGTATTTT
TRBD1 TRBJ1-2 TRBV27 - CASSTWTGRRQGYTF TGTGCCAGCAGTACCTGGACAGGGCGGCGCCAGGGCTACACCTTC
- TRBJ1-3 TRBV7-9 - CASSPISGNTIYF TGTGCCAGCAGCCCTATTTCTGGAAACACCATATATTTT
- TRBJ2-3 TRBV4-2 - CASSQDTAGGTDTQYF TGTGCCAGCAGCCAAGATACGGCAGGGGGCACAGATACGCAGTATTTT
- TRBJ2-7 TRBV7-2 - CASSLFAPQVGAVNEQYF TGTGCCAGCAGCTTGTTTGCCCCCCAGGTAGGGGCGGTCAACGAGCAGTACTTC
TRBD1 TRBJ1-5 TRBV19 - CACRRDRGSNQPQHF TGTGCCTGCCGCCGGGACAGGGGAAGCAATCAGCCCCAGCATTTT
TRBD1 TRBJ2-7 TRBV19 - CASSITGDGSYEQYF TGTGCCAGTAGTATCACAGGGGATGGTTCCTACGAGCAGTACTTC
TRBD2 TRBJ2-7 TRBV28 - CASSTAGGPDEQYF TGTGCCAGCAGCACCGCGGGAGGGCCGGACGAGCAGTACTTC
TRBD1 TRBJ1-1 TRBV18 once CASSPRGLNTEAFF TGTGCCAGCTCACCGAGGGGGCTGAACACTGAAGCTTTCTTT
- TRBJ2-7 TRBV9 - CASSVDPISYEQYF TGTGCCAGCAGCGTAGATCCAATCTCCTACGAGCAGTACTTC
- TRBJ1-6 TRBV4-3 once CASSQDRRAPLHF TGCGCCAGCAGCCAAGATCGTCGGGCACCCCTCCACTTT
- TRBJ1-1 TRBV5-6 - CASIRALRNTEAFF TGTGCCAGCATCAGGGCCCTGCGGAACACTGAAGCTTTCTTT
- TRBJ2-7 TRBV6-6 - CASSHGARSSYEQYF TGTGCCAGCTCCCATGGGGCCAGGAGCTCCTACGAGCAGTACTTC
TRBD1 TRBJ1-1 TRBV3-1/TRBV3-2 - CASSQEPRYRGQTEAFF TGTGCCAGCAGCCAAGAACCACGTTACAGGGGGCAAACTGAAGCTTTCTTT
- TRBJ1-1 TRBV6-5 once CASSRQKNTEAFF TGTGCCAGCAGCCGACAGAAAAACACTGAAGCTTTCTTT
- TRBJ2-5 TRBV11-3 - CASSLEEGETQYF TGTGCCAGCAGCTTAGAGGAGGGGGAGACCCAGTACTTC
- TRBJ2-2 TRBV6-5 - CASRSEGGAGELFF TGTGCCAGCAGATCTGAAGGAGGGGCCGGGGAGCTGTTTTTT
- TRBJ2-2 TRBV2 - CASSEDITNTGELFF TGTGCCAGCAGTGAAGACATTACAAACACCGGGGAGCTGTTTTTT
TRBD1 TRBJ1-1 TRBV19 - CASSTIQGSAEAFF TGTGCCAGTAGTACCATACAGGGGTCGGCTGAAGCTTTCTTT
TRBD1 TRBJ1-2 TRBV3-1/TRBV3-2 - CASWARQGYGYTF TGTGCCAGCTGGGCTAGACAGGGCTATGGCTACACCTTC
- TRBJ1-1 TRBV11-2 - CASSLVEENTEAFF TGTGCCAGCAGCTTAGTGGAGGAAAACACTGAAGCTTTCTTT
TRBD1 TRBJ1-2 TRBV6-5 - CASRSQGVLVGYTF TGTGCCAGCAGGTCCCAGGGGGTTCTAGTAGGCTACACCTTC
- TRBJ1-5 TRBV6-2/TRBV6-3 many CASSYGSGWLSNQPQHF TGTGCCAGCAGTTACGGTTCGGGGTGGCTGAGCAATCAGCCCCAGCATTTT
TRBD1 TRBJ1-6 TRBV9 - CASSALGQVGSPLHF TGTGCCAGCAGCGCCTTGGGACAGGTGGGGTCACCCCTCCACTTT
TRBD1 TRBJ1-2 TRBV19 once CASSLPGTEPYGYTF TGTGCCAGTAGCCTTCCCGGGACAGAGCCATATGGCTACACCTTC
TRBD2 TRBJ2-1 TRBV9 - CASNSGEYNEQFF TGTGCCAGCAATAGCGGGGAGTACAATGAGCAGTTCTTC
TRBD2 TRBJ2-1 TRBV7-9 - CASSSPAGAPHEQFF TGTGCCAGCAGCTCCCCGGCGGGAGCCCCCCATGAGCAGTTCTTC